This T cell receptor (beta chain) stems from a study of blood T cell repertoires in COVID-19. Turning to the study itself: The analysed material was cDNA or gDNA that came from T cells, B-cell-depleted T cells, or PBMCs.

Participants, roughly 18 to 90 years old, spanned some 23 US areas. Assignment of participants to cohorts was predicated upon participant-reported clinical history. Per the original methods: Reference gene primers were amplified, and this amplification served to estimate nucleated cell counts. This table comes from immunoSEQ multiplex PCR, and its TCRdb copy is limited to in-frame clones, with some not included. V, J and clone size reflect that table, while D and trimming were determined from the DNA. The table lists hundreds of thousands of clones, about nine tenths of them singletons. The sample holds one count of this clone. CDR1 MGHRA and CDR2 YSYEKL come from the germline V gene. The CDR3 spans 12 residues. Between the trimmed V and J ends, which lost 0 bases and 13 bases, there was a span of 10 bases.

This TCR was recovered from a woman in her thirties with acute COVID-19. The genes are TRBV4-1 and TRBJ2-4; D is perhaps TRBD1 (5 bases). Sequencing was done on a sample of PBMCs or T cells enriched from blood (not recorded which). CDR3 protein: CASSQEQGQQYF. The DNA of the CDR3 is TGCGCCAGCAGCCAAGAGCAGGGTCAGCAGTACTTC.